The 19 T cell receptor beta chains below were found in one sample sequenced in a study of control samples from healthy donors and cancer patients. Sequenced by immunoSEQ multiplex PCR; TCRdb stores in-frame clones only, minus some. The sample yields approximately 230,000 clones, roughly 82% seen once. Sequenced sample: PBMCs. Receptors were obtained from a woman in her sixties or seventies with lung cancer.

This CDR3 is CASTDRRSNTEAFF. DNA for the CDR3: TGTGCCAGCACTGACCGACGCTCGAACACTGAAGCTTTCTTT. The chain links TRBV6-6 to TRBJ1-1; D uncertain. This CDR3 spans 14 amino acids. Between the trimmed V and J ends, which lost 7 bases and 1 base, there was a span of 13 bases. CDR1 is MNHNY, CDR2 SVGAGI, per germline (reference sequence).

Here the CDR3 reads CAIASGSLETQYF. Written as DNA, the CDR3 is TGTGCCATCGCTAGCGGGAGTTTAGAGACCCAGTACTTC. J is TRBJ2-5 and V is TRBV10-3; the match to TRBD2 covers 10 bases. Germline CDR1 reads ENHRY; CDR2 reads SYGVKD. After removal of 8 bases from V and 4 bases from J, the junction contained 4 bases not matched to a gene. The CDR3 covers 13 residues.

The rearrangement joins TRBV7-9 to TRBJ2-1, with 7 bases fitting TRBD2. Trimming took 7 bases from V and 0 from J; bases not matched to a gene: 9. Germline V lookup: CDR1 SEHNR, CDR2 FQNEAQ (reference sequence). The CDR3 is 16 amino acids. The CDR3 DNA reads TGTGCCAGCACCTGGGGCGGGAGCCTCTCCTACAATGAGCAGTTCTTC. Residues: CASTWGGSLSYNEQFF. The whole variable domain, remainder taken from reference TRBV7-9 and TRBJ2-1, is DTGVSQNPRHKITKRGQNVTFRCDPISEHNRLYWYRQTLGQGPEFLTYFQNEAQLEKSRLLSDRFSAERPKGSFSTLEIQRTEQGDSAMYLCASTWGGSLSYNEQFFGPGTRLTVL.

There are a few counts of this clone. The V gene is TRBV6-5, the J gene TRBJ1-6; a weak D match, TRBD1 (6 bases). Germline-derived CDR1 and CDR2 are MNHEY and SVGAGI. The CDR3 sequence is 15 residues long. V dropped 2 bases and J dropped 9 bases, with 14 bases sitting between them. The CDR3 loop reads CASSYTRGGGSPLHF. The CDR3 DNA is TGTGCCAGCAGTTACACCAGGGGAGGAGGTTCACCCCTCCACTTT.

The chain joins TRBV9 to TRBJ2-6; unclear D gene. The V end was cut by 7 bases, the J end by 0 bases, with 11 bases between. The germline CDR1 and CDR2 sequences are SGDLS and YYNGEE. This CDR3 region has 15 residues. For the CDR3, the DNA is TGTGCCAGCGTCGGTGCCCTCTCTGGGGCCAACGTCCTGACTTTC. This gives the protein CASVGALSGANVLTF.

This sequence joins TRBV6-1 and TRBJ2-7; a possible D gene is TRBD1 (5 bases). The germline gives CDR1 MNHNS, CDR2 SASEGT. The CDR3 contains 13 residues. Between the trimmed V and J ends, which lost 3 bases and 2 bases, there was a span of 8 bases. The CDR3 DNA reads as TGTGCCAGCAGTGAGCGACAGACCTACGAGCAGTACTTC. This gives the protein CASSERQTYEQYF.

J is TRBJ1-1 and V is TRBV3-1 (or the pseudogene TRBV3-2); no clear D gene. V lost 0 bases to trimming and J lost 5 bases, with 10 bases between them. The CDR3 consists of 14 residues. CDR1 is LGHDT, CDR2 YNNKEL, per germline (reference sequence). The chain's CDR3 is CASSQDAGGTEAFF. The CDR3 nucleotides read TGTGCCAGCAGCCAAGATGCGGGTGGGACTGAAGCTTTCTTT.

This chain uses TRBV6-5 with TRBJ1-2; 7 nucleotides agree with TRBD1. This CDR3 has 15 residues. V lost 0 bases to trimming and J lost 4 bases; unmatched junction nucleotides: 5. Germline CDR1 and CDR2: MNHEY and SVGAGI. CDR3 sequence (DNA): TGTGCCAGCAGTTACTCGGGCAGGGGGGCCTATGGCTACACCTTC. This sequence encodes CASSYSGRGAYGYTF.

This clone appeared a few times. The chain carries TRBV9 and TRBJ2-2, with 12 bases matching TRBD1. The CDR3 covers 16 residues. Germline V gives CDR1 SGDLS, CDR2 YYNGEE. V lost 3 bases to trimming and J lost 5 bases; unmatched junction nucleotides: 5. CDR3 protein: CASSAGDRGRTGELFF. The CDR3 coding sequence is TGTGCCAGCAGCGCCGGGGACAGGGGGCGGACCGGGGAGCTGTTTTTT.

The chain couples TRBV11-3 to TRBJ2-1; tentatively, D is TRBD2 (6 bases). The length of the CDR3 is 13 residues. Trimming removed 5 bases at V and 8 bases at J, with 13 bases between. The germline CDR1 and CDR2 sequences are SGHNT and YENEEA. The CDR3 nucleotides read TGTGCCAGCAGCCTAAGATGGAGGGATGAGCAGTTCTTC. It translates to CASSLRWRDEQFF.

V and J are TRBV6-2 or TRBV6-3 and TRBJ2-7, with D possibly TRBD1 on 6 matching bases. This CDR3 has 14 residues. The germline V gene has CDR1 MNHEY and CDR2 SVGEGT. V lost 6 bases, J lost 3 bases, and 15 bases lay in between. Here the CDR3 reads CASSWTADSYEQYF. CDR3 bases: TGTGCCAGCAGCTGGACAGCGGACAGCTACGAGCAGTACTTC.

The V call is TRBV28, the J call TRBJ1-2; D possibly corresponds to TRBD1 (6 bases). Germline loops: CDR1 MDHEN, CDR2 SYDVKM. The CDR3 has 15 amino acids. Trimming removed 5 bases at V and 2 bases at J, with 15 bases between. CDR3 sequence reads: CASSLPTGKNYGYTF. The CDR3 DNA sequence: TGTGCCAGCAGTCTCCCCACAGGGAAAAACTATGGCTACACCTTC.

This clone turned up a few times. This chain connects TRBV2 to TRBJ1-5; D ambiguous. This CDR3 contains 14 residues. The germline CDR1 and CDR2 sequences are SNHLY and FYNNEI. The germline V and J ends were trimmed by 3 bases and 5 bases, with 11 bases remaining between them. CDR3 nucleotide sequence: TGTGCCAGCAGTGACCCCACGGGGTATCAGCCCCAGCATTTT. Amino acid sequence: CASSDPTGYQPQHF.

V gene TRBV9 combines with J gene TRBJ2-1, with no clear D. This CDR3 is 14 amino acids long. Trimming removed 4 bases from V and 5 bases from J, with 13 bases in between. Germline CDR1 is SGDLS and CDR2 is YYNGEE. CDR3 sequence: CASSPTYFNNEQFF. The CDR3 DNA sequence: TGTGCCAGCAGCCCGACCTACTTTAACAATGAGCAGTTCTTC.

This sequence joins TRBV4-1 and TRBJ1-4; 7 bases map to TRBD1. Germline values: CDR1 MGHRA, CDR2 YSYEKL. J was trimmed by 4 bases and V by 2 bases; bases with no gene match: 7. The CDR3 spans 16 residues. The DNA for the CDR3 is TGCGCCAGCAGCCAACAACAGGGGAATAATAATGAAAAACTGTTTTTT. This gives the protein CASSQQQGNNNEKLFF.

DNA of the CDR3: TGTGCCAGCAGCTTAGGCTTCCAAGAGACCCAGTACTTC. Encoded protein: CASSLGFQETQYF. V usage is TRBV7-2 and J usage is TRBJ2-5; D unclear. Per the germline V gene, CDR1 is SGHTA and CDR2 is FQGNSA. CDR3 size: 13 residues. V lost 1 base to trimming and J lost 1 base, with 4 bases between them.

The DNA for the CDR3 is TGTGCCATCAGCGGGGGGGAGGGGACAGATACGCAGTATTTT. Residues: CAISGGEGTDTQYF. The chain joins TRBV10-3 to TRBJ2-3, with 8 positions matching TRBD2. The V segment lost 6 bases and the J segment 3 bases; nucleotides outside the gene matches: 5. The V gene's germline CDR1 is ENHRY and CDR2 SYGVKD. The CDR3 runs 14 residues.

This chain links TRBV7-9 with TRBJ1-4; D is unresolved. Germline V gene lookup returns CDR1 SEHNR and CDR2 FQNEAQ (reference sequence). V lost 1 base, J lost 7 bases, and 25 bases lay in between. The CDR3 extends over 19 amino acids. Here the CDR3 reads CASSLELLVLATKSEKLFF. The CDR3 nucleotides are TGTGCCAGCAGCTTAGAATTGTTGGTACTTGCTACTAAGAGTGAAAAACTGTTTTTT.

Points on this clone: This sequence may be a read error, since a much larger clone differs from it by one base. The chain links TRBV5-1 to TRBJ1-1; TRBD1 might be the D (6 bases). The CDR3 is 13 amino acids. Germline CDR1 SGHRS, CDR2 YFSETQ. V was clipped by 3 bases and J by 4 bases, with 10 bases between them. DNA of the CDR3: TGCGCCAGCAGCTCCACAGGGTTCACTGAAGCTTTCTTT. It encodes CASSSTGFTEAFF.